This TCR beta chain is drawn from a study of quantifying T cell responses using KT2 cells. Study background: RNA was reverse transcribed with TCR alpha and beta constant-region primers. General study results and limits: Input KT2 cell number predicted KT2 alpha and beta sequence counts linearly over several orders of magnitude.

The germline CDR1 and CDR2 sequences are MNHEY and SVGEGT. This CDR3 has 18 residues. V gave up 5 bases and J gave up 1 base; unmatched junction bases: 12. Comment on this clonotype: Antigen: not known.

A single-stranded UMI oligo with SP2 sequence was ligated to cDNA 3' ends. First-round PCR used three to five cycles and beta primers RC1.1 and RC1.2 covering TRBC1 and TRBC2. TCRdb passed the UMI-ligation and nested PCR reads through MiXCR, listing each CDR3 protein once. The sample carries over 55,000 distinct CDR3 sequences, more than 9% recorded once. The chain couples TRBV6-2 or TRBV6-3 to TRBJ2-2; 8 bases align to TRBD1. The sequence derives from a human donor. Sample: PBMCs spiked with cells of the T cell clone KT2. The CDR3: CASSHRWDRYRNTGELFF. The CDR3 DNA is TGTGCCAGCAGTCATCGGTGGGACAGGTATAGGAACACCGGGGAGCTGTTTTTT.